This entry features one T cell receptor beta chain sequence. No antigen is known for it. The sample holds no much larger clone one base away, and base qualities are not on file. For CDR1 and CDR2, the germline V gene lists SGHTA and FQGTGA. The V and J ends are trimmed by 1 base and 3 bases, leaving 6 bases between them. The CDR3 starts with the cysteine, ends with the phenylalanine, and has 13 residues. Only the CDR3 part of the read is kept: 39 bases, read in frame from the first base. To prepare the library, PCR was applied. The instrument given in TCRdb is Illumina iSeq 100. In the paper's pipeline: Non-productive sequences were removed, and CDR3s not starting with C, not ending with F or W, or shorter than 7 amino acids were discarded. Using R version 3.6.1, CDR3 homology was evaluated through Levenshtein distances (stringdist) along with unrooted phylogenetic trees (ape). TCRdb reran the public reads through fastp at Q25 and MiXCR, keeping productive beta chains. Entries are consolidated by CDR3 protein sequence, retaining the most common genes and DNA. TCRdb, not the original authors, processed these V and J calls. The sample yields roughly 30,000 distinct CDR3 sequences; 45% to 55% were counted once. 5.5% of the sample is held by the ten biggest clonotypes.

In the paper's terms, the time point label means: late sampling 161 to 241 days after vaccination in three convalescent patients. The positive SARS-CoV-2 PCR tests of the convalescent patients were dated from March to December 2020, before the Alpha, Beta and Delta variants emerged in the United States. Ficoll-Paque Plus gradient centrifugation was used to isolate PBMCs from whole blood, and the isolated PBMCs were then either used fresh or cryopreserved at -140C. The data are from a study of vaccination and CD4 T cells after COVID-19 (dated by TCRdb to between 2021 and 2024). The study in broad terms: Convalescent patients had a positive SARS-CoV-2 result on nasal swab PCR, and of these patients, several had mild disease and one had severe disease. The convalescent cohort included six males and four females, with two Hispanic individuals, seven Caucasians, two Asians and one multiracial person. Two doses of either the Pfizer-BioNTech BNT162b2 vaccine (n=8) or the Moderna mRNA-1273 vaccine (n=2) were administered to participants. Post-COVID blood samples from convalescent patients were collected a median of roughly 100 days after diagnosis, with a range of roughly 35 to 170 days. Post-vaccine blood samples were taken a median of 72 days after the second vaccine dose, with a range of roughly 14 to 241 days. A few convalescent patients were sampled both early after vaccination (day 14) and late after vaccination (days 161 to 241). In fewer than 12 COVID-19 convalescent patients and a few infection-naive healthy vaccine recipients, researchers compared the spike-specific CD4+ TCR repertoire from before mRNA vaccination with the repertoire from after. Results the study describes overall, beyond this receptor: Among the post-vaccine SARS-CoV-2-reactive clones in convalescent patients, a median about 89% showed up only after vaccination, which suggests vaccine-specific priming. The study included relatively few convalescent patients and did not analyze early timepoints after natural infection. The median count of SARS-CoV-2-reactive clonotypes went up from 20 to 25 after infection to 38 after vaccination, although the change was not significant. In convalescent patients, nearly all vaccine-specific clones (304 of 307) were found to be mono-reactive for SARS-CoV-2 spike rather than cross-reactive with common cold coronaviruses.

The sample was CD4+ T cells from blood, taken about 7 months after SARS-CoV-2 vaccination. This sequence originates from a human donor who had recovered from COVID-19. The V gene is TRBV7-3 and the J gene is TRBJ1-1, with an unclear D gene assignment. DNA sequence: TGTGCCAGCAGCTTAAGGTCAGACACTGAAGCTTTCTTT. This is translated as CASSLRSDTEAFF.